The present T cell receptor beta chain was sequenced within a study of cytomegalovirus exposure and HLA in healthy donors. Overall study context: About 85 million unique TCR sequences came from HLA-typed donors in an early release. Study observations and caveats: When analyzed later, the rates of TCR association showed variation by HLA locus, with DRB1 the most and HLA-C the fewest. CMV serostatus alone was available as immune exposure information.

Use of 60 Vbeta and 13 Jbeta primers characterized the PCR. Here immunoSEQ multiplex PCR was the method, and the copy in TCRdb shows in-frame clones only, minus some. The table shows 100,000 to 150,000 clones, with approximately 80% occurring only once. Looked up from germline, CDR1 is MNHEY and CDR2 is SMNVEV (reference sequence). Trimming took off 4 bases at V and 5 bases at J, with 14 bases between the two ends. The CDR3 is made up of 14 amino acids. The donors comprised healthy bone marrow donors. As to this clone: Its antigen is not known.

V and J are TRBV27 and TRBJ2-5; TRBD2 is a possible D gene (7 bases). The clonotype originates from a man aged 18 to 29 in good health and CMV-seronegative. The sample comprised PBMCs. In DNA form, the CDR3 reads TGTGCCAGCAGTTCGGGGGGCAGTTTGGAGACCCAGTACTTC. Translating it yields CASSSGGSLETQYF.